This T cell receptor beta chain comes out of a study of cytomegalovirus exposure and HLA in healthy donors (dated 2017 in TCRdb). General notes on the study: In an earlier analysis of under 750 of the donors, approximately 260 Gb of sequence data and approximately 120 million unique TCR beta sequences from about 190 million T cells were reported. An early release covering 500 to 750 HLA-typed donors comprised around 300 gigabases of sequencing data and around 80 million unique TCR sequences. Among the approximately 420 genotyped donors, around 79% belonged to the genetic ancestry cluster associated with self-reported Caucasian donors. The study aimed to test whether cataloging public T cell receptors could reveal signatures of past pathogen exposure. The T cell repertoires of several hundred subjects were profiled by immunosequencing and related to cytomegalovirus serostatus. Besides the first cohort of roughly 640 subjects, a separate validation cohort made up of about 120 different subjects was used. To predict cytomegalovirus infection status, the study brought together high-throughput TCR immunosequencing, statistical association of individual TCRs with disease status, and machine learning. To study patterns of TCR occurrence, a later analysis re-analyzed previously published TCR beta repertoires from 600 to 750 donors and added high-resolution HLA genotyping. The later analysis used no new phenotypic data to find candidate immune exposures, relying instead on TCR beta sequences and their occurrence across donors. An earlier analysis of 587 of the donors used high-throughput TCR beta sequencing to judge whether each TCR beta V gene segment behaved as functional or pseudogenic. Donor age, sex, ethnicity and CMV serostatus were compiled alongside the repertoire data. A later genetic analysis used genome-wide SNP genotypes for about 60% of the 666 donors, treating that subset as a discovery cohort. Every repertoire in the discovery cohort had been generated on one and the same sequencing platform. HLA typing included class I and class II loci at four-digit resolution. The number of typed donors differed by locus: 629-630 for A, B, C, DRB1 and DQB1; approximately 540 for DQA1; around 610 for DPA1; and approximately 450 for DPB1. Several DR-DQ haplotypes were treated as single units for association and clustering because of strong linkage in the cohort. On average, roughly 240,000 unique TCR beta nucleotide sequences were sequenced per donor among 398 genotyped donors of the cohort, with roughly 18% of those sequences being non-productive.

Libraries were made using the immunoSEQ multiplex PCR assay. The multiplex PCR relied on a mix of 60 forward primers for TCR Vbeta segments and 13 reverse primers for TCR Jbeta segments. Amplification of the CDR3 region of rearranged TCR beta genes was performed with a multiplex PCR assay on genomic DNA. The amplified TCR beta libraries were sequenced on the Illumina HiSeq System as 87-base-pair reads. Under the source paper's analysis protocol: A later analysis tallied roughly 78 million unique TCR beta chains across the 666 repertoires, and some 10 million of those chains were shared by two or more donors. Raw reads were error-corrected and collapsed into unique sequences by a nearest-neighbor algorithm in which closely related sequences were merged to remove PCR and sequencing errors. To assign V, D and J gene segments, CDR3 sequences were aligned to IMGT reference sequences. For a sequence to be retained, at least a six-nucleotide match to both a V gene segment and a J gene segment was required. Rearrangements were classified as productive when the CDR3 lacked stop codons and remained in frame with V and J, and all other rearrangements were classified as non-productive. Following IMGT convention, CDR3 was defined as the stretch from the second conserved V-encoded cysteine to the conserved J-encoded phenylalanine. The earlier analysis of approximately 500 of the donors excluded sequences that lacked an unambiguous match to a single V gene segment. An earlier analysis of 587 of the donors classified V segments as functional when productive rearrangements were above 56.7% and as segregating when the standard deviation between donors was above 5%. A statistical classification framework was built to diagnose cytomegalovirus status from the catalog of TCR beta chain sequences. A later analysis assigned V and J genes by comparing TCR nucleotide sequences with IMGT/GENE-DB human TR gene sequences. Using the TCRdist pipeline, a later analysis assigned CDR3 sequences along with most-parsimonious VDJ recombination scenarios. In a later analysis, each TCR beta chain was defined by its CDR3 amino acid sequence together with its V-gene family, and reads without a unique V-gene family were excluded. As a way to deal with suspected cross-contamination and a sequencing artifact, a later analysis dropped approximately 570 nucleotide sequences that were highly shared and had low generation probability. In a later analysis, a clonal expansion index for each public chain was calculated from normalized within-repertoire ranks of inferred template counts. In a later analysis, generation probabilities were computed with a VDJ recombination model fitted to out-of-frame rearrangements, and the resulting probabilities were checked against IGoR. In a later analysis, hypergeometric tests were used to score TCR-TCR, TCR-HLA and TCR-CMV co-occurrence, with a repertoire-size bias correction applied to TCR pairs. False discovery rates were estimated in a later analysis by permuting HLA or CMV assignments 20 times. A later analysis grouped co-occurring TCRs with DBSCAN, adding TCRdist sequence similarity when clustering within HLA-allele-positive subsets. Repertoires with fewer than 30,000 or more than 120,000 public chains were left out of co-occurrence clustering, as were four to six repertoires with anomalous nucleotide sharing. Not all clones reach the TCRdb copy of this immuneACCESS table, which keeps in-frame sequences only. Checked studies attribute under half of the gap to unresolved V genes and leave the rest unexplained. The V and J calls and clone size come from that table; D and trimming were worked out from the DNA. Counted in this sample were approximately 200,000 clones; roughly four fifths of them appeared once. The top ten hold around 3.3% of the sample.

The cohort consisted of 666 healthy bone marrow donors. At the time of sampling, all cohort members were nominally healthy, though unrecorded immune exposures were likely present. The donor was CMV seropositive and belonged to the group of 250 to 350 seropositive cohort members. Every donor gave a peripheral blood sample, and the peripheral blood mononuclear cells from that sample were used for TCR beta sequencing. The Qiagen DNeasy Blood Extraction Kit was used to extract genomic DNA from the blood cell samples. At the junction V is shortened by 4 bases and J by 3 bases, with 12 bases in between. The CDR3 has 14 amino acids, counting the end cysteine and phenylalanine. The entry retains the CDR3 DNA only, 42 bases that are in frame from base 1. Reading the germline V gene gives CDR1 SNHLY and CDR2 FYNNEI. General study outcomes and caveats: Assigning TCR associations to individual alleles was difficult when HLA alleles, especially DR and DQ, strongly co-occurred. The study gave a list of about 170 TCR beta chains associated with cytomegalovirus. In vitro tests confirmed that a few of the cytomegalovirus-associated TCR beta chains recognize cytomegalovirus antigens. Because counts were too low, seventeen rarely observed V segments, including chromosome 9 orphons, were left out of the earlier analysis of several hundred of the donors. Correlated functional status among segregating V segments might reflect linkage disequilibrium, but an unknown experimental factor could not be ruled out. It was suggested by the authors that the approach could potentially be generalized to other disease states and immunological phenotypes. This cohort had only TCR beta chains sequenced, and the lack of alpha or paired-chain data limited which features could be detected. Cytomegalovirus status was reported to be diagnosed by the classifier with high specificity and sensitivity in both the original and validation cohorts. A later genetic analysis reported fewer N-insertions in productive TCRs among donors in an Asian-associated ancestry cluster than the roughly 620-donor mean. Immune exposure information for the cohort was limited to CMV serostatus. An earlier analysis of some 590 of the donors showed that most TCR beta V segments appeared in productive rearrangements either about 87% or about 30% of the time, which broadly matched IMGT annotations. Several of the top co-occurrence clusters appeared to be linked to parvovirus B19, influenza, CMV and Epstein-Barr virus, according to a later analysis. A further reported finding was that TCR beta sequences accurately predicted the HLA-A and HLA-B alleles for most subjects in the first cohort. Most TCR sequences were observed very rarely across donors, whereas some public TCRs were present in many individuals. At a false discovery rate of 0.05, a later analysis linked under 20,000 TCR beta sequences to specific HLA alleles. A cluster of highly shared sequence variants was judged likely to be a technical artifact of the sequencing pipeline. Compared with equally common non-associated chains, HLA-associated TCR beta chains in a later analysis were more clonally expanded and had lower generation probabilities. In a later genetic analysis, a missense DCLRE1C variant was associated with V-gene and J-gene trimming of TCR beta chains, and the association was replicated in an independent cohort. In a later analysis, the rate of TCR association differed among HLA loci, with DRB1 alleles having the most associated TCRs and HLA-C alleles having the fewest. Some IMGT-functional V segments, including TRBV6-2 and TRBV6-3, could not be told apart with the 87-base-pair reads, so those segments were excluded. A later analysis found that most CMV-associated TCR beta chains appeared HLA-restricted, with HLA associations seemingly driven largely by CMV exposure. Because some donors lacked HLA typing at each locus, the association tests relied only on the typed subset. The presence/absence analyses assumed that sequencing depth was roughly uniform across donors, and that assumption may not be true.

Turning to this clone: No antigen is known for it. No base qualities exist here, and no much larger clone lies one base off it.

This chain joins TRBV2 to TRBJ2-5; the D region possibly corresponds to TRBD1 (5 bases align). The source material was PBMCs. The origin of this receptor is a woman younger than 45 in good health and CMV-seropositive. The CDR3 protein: CASSVHRREETQYF. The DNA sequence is TGTGCCAGCAGTGTCCACAGGCGAGAAGAGACCCAGTACTTC.